The clone carrying this T cell receptor (beta chain) showed up just once. Unmatched junction bases numbered 7, after V lost 3 bases and J lost 5 bases. This CDR3 region has 16 residues. Germline CDR1 and CDR2: SGHTA and FQGTGA. 13 Jbeta primers and 60 Vbeta primers were used for the PCR. The method was immunoSEQ multiplex PCR; TCRdb's version includes in-frame clones alone and lacks a portion of them. This table holds 140,000 to 150,000 clones, over 65% found once. The data stem from a study of cytomegalovirus exposure and HLA in healthy donors. This chain links TRBV7-3 with TRBJ2-2; TRBD2 matches at 9 bases. Sequenced input: PBMCs. The source of this sequence is a female donor in good health and CMV-seronegative. The CDR3 region is CASSFRSGRSTGELFF. The CDR3 DNA follows: TGTGCCAGCAGCTTTCGTAGCGGGAGATCAACCGGGGAGCTGTTTTTT.